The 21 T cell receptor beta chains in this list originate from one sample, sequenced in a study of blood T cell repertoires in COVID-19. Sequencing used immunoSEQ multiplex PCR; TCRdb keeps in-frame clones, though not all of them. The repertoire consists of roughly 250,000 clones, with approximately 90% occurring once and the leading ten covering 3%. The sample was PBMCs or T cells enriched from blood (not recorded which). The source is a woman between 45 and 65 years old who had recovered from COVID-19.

The CDR3 bases are TGTGCCAGCAGCATCGGGACTAGCGGTAGCATCCCAGATACGCAGTATTTT. Translated, it gives CASSIGTSGSIPDTQYF. This chain joins TRBV9 and TRBJ2-3; 11 nucleotides align to TRBD2. Germline loops: CDR1 SGDLS, CDR2 YYNGEE. V was pared by 4 bases and J by 4 bases, with 11 bases of the junction left unmatched. The CDR3 is made up of 17 amino acids.

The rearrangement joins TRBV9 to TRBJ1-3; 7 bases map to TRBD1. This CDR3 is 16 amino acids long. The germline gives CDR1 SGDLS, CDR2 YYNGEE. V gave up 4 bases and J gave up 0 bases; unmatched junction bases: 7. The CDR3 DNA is TGTGCCAGCAGCCGAAGGACAGGACTCTCTGGAAACACCATATATTTT. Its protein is CASSRRTGLSGNTIYF.

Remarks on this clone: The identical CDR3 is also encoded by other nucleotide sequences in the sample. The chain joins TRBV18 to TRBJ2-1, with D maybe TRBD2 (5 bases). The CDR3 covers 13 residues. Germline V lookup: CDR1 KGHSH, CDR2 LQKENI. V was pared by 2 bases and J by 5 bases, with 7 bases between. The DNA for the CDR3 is TGTGCCAGCTCACCAGGACTTAACAATGAGCAGTTCTTC. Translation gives CASSPGLNNEQFF.

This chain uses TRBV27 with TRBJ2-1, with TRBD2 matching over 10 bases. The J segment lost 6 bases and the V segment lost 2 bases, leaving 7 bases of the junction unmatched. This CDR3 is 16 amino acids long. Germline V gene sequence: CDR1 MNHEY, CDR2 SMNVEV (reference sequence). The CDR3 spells CASSLLPLAGVNEQFF. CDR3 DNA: TGTGCCAGCAGTTTACTCCCCCTAGCGGGAGTCAATGAGCAGTTCTTC.

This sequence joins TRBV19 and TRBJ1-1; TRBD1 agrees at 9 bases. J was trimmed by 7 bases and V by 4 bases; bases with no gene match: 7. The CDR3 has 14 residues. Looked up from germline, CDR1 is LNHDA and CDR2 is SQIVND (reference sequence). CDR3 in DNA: TGTGCCAGTAGTAACAGCCGGGACAGGGATGAAGCTTTCTTT. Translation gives CASSNSRDRDEAFF.

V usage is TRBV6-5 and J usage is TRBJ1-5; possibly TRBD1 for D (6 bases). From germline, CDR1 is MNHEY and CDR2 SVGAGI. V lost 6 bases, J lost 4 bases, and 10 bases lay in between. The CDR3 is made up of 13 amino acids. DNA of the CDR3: TGTGCCAGCAGAGATCAGGGGAATCAGCCCCAGCATTTT. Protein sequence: CASRDQGNQPQHF.

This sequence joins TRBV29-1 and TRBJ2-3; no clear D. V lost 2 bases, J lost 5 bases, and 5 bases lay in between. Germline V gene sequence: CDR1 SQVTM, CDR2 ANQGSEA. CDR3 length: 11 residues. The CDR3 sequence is CSVEPLDTQYF. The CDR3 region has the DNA TGCAGCGTTGAACCACTAGATACGCAGTATTTT.

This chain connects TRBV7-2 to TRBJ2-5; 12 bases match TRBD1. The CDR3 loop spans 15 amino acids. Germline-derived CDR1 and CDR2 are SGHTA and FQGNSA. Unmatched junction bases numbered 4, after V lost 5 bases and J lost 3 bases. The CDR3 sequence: CASSGDRGPEETQYF. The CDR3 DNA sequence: TGTGCCAGCAGCGGGGACAGGGGGCCTGAAGAGACCCAGTACTTC. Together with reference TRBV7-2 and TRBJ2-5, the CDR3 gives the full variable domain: GAGVSQSPSNKVTEKGKDVELRCDPISGHTALYWYRQSLGQGLEFLIYFQGNSAPDKSGLPSDRFSAERTGGSVSTLTIQRTQQEDSAVYLCASSGDRGPEETQYFGPGTRLLVL.

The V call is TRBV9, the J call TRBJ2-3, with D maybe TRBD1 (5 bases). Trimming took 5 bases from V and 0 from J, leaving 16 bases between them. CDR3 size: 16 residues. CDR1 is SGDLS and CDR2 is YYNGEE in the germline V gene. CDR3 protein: CASRGHPRASTDTQYF. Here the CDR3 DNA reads TGTGCCAGCAGGGGTCACCCCAGGGCTAGCACAGATACGCAGTATTTT.

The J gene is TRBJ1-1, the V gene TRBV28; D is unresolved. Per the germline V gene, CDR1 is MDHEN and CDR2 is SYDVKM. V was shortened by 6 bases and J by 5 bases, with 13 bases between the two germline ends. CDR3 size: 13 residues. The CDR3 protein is CASSALRGTEAFF. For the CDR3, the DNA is TGTGCCAGCAGCGCACTTAGAGGAACTGAAGCTTTCTTT. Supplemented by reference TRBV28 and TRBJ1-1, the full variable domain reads DVKVTQSSRYLVKRTGEKVFLECVQDMDHENMFWYRQDPGLGLRLIYFSYDVKMKEKGDIPEGYSVSREKKERFSLILESASTNQTSMYLCASSALRGTEAFFGQGTRLTVV.

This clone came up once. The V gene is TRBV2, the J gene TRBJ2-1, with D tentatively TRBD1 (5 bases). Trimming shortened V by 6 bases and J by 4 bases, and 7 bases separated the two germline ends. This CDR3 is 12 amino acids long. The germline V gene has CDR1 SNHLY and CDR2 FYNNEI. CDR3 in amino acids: CASRTEYNEQFF. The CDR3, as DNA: TGTGCCAGCAGGACAGAGTACAATGAGCAGTTCTTC.

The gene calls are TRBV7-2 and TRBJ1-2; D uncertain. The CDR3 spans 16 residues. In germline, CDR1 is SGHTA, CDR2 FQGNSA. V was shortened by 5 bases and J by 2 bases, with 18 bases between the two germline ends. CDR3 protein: CASSETRPGLNYGYTF. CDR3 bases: TGTGCCAGCAGCGAAACCCGCCCAGGATTGAACTATGGCTACACCTTC.

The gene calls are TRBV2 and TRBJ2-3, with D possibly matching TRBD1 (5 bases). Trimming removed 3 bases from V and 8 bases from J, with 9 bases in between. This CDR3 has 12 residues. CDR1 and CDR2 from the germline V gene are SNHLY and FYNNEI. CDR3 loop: CASSDARATQYF. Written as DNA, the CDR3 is TGTGCCAGCAGTGACGCCAGGGCTACGCAGTATTTT.

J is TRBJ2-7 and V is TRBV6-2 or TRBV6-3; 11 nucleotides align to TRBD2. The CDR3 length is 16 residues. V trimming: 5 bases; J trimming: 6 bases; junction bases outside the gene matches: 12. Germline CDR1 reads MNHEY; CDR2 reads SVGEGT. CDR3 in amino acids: CASSLTPDGLAGEQYF. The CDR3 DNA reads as TGTGCCAGCAGTCTAACCCCAGACGGACTAGCGGGCGAGCAGTACTTC.

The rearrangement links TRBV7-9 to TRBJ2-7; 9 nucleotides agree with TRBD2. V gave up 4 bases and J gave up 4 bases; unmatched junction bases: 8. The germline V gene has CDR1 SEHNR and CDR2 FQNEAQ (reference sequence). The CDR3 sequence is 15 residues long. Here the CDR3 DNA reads TGTGCCAGCAGCTACGCGGGAGGGATCATATACGAGCAGTACTTC. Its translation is CASSYAGGIIYEQYF.

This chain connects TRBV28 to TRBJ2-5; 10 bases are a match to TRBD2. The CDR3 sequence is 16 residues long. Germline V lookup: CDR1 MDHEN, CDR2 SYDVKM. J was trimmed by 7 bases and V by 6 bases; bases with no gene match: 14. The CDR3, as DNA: TGTGCCAGCAGATACTCCGGGACTAGCGACAAACGGACCCAGTACTTC. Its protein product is CASRYSGTSDKRTQYF.

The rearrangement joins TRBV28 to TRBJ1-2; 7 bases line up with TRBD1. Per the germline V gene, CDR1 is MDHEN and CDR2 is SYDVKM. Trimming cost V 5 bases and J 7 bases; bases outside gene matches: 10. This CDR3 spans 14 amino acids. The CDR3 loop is CASSPTSTGTGYTF. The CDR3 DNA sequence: TGTGCCAGCAGTCCGACCTCGACAGGGACTGGCTACACCTTC.

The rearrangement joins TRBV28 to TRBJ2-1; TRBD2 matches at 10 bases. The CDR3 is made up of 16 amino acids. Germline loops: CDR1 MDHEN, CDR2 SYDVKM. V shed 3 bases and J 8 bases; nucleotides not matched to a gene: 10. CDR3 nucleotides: TGTGCCAGCAGTTTCCTTTCTAGCGGGAGTTTGGATGAGCAGTTCTTC. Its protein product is CASSFLSSGSLDEQFF.

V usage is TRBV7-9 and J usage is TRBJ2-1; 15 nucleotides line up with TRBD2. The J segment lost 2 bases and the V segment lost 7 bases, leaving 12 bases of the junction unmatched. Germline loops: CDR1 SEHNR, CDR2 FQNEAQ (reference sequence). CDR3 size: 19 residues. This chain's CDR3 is CASTRATGLAGGTYNEQFF. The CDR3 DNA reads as TGTGCCAGCACCAGAGCCACGGGACTAGCGGGAGGTACCTACAATGAGCAGTTCTTC.

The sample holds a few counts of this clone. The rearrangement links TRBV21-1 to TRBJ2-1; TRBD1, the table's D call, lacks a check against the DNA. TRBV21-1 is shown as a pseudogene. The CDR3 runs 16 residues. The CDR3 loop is CASSPGIGQGWNEQFF. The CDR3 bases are TGTGCCAGCAGCCCTGGGATCGGACAGGGGTGGAATGAGCAGTTCTTC.

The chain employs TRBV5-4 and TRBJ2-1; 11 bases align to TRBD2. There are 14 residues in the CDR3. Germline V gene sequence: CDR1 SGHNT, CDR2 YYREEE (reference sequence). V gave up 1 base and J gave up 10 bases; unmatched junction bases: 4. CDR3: CASSLNSGRGEQFF. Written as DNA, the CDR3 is TGTGCCAGCAGCTTGAATAGCGGGAGGGGCGAGCAGTTCTTC.